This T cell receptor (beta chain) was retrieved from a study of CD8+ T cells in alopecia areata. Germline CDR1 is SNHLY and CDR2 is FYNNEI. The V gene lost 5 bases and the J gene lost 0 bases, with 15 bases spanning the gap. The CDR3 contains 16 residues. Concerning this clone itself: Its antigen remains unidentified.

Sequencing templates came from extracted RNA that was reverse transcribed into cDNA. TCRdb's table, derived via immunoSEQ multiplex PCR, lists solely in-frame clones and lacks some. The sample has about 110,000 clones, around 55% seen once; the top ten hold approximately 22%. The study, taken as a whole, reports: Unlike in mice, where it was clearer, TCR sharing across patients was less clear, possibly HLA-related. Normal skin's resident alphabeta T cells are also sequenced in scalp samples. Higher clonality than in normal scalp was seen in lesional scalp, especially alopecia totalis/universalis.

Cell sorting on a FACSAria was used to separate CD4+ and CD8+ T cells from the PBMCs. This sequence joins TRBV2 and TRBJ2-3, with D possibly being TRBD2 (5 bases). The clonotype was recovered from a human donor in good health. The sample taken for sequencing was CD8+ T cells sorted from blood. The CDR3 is CASSPGNGRSTDTQYF. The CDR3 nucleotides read TGTGCCAGCAGTCCGGGGAATGGACGAAGCACAGATACGCAGTATTTT.